This entry lists 7 T cell receptor beta chains sequenced from one sample in a study of T cell responses to AZD1222 COVID-19 vaccine. The repertoire was sequenced with immunoSEQ multiplex PCR; TCRdb's copy has only in-frame clones and lacks some. The repertoire holds about 150,000 clones, with roughly 90% as singletons. Material: peripheral blood, obtained 28 days after the second AZD1222 dose. The receptors stem from an adult who received the AZD1222 COVID-19 vaccine.

The V and J genes are TRBV29-1 and TRBJ1-1; D ambiguous. Germline values: CDR1 SQVTM, CDR2 ANQGSEA. This CDR3 comprises 13 residues. V lost 5 bases and J 1 base, leaving 11 bases between the germline ends. The DNA for the CDR3 is TGCAGCGTTAGGAACACTCAGAACACTGAAGCTTTCTTT. Amino acids: CSVRNTQNTEAFF.

This rearrangement joins TRBV23-1 to TRBJ1-5; no reliable D call. TRBV23-1 is an ORF, and what it does is uncertain. V was trimmed by 4 bases and J by 3 bases, leaving 16 bases between them. This CDR3 region has 16 residues. The CDR3 here is CASSLRATRNNQPQHF. The CDR3 nucleotides read TGCGCCAGCAGTCTCCGGGCCACCAGAAACAATCAGCCCCAGCATTTT.

V and J are TRBV19 and TRBJ1-1, with TRBD1 matching 7 bases. J gave up 3 bases and V 7 bases, and 11 bases lay outside the gene matches. The CDR3 spans 15 residues. Germline V gene sequence: CDR1 LNHDA, CDR2 SQIVND (reference sequence). The CDR3 DNA sequence: TGTGCCAGTACCCTGACGGCCCAGGGGGACACTGAAGCTTTCTTT. Its protein is CASTLTAQGDTEAFF. Based on the CDR3 plus reference TRBV19 and TRBJ1-1, the full variable domain is DGGITQSPKYLFRKEGQNVTLSCEQNLNHDAMYWYRQDPGQGLRLIYYSQIVNDFQKGDIAEGYSVSREKKESFPLTVTSAQKNPTAFYLCASTLTAQGDTEAFFGQGTRLTVV.

The J gene is TRBJ1-2, the V gene TRBV18; 7 nucleotides line up with TRBD1. The V gene's germline CDR1 is KGHSH and CDR2 LQKENI. There are 13 residues in the CDR3. Losses at the gene ends were 3 bases for V and 6 bases for J; bases not matched to a gene: 4. Written as DNA, the CDR3 is TGTGCCAGCTCACCGGGACAGACAGATGGCTACACCTTC. Protein product: CASSPGQTDGYTF.

The rearrangement links TRBV10-3 to TRBJ1-5, with D perhaps matching TRBD1 (5 bases). The V gene lost 0 bases and the J gene lost 9 bases, with 9 bases spanning the gap. The length of the CDR3 is 13 residues. Germline loops: CDR1 ENHRY, CDR2 SYGVKD. In DNA, the CDR3 is TGTGCCATCAGTGAGTCCGACAGTCGGCCCCAGCATTTT. The encoded protein is CAISESDSRPQHF.

The table lists this clone with a count of one. This chain joins TRBV5-1 and TRBJ1-2; D may be TRBD1 (5 bases). The CDR3 sequence is 13 residues long. Trimming left V 0 bases short and J 6 bases short, with 9 bases between. The germline V gene encodes CDR1 SGHRS and CDR2 YFSETQ. This CDR3 reads CASSLDGTHGYTF. CDR3 nucleotide sequence: TGCGCCAGCAGCTTGGATGGGACCCATGGCTACACCTTC.

The chain is built from TRBV24-1 and TRBJ2-2; 7 bases agree with TRBD1. The CDR3 totals 17 residues. CDR1 is KGHDR and CDR2 is SFDVKD in the germline V gene. The trim removed 5 bases at V and 3 bases at J, leaving 11 bases unmatched. The CDR3 spells CATSAEPGQYHTGELFF. The DNA for the CDR3 is TGTGCCACCAGTGCCGAGCCGGGACAGTATCACACCGGGGAGCTGTTTTTT.